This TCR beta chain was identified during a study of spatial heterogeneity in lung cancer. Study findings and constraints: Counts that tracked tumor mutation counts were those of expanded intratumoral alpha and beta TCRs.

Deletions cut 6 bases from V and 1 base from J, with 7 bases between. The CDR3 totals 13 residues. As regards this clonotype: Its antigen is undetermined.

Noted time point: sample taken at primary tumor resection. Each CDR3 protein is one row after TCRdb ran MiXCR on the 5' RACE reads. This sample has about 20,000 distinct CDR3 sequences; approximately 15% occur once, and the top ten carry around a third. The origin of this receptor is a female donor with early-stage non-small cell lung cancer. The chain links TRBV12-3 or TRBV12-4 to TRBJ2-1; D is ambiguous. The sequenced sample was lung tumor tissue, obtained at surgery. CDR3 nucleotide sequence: TGTGCCAGCAGACGGATTTCCTACAATGAGCAGTTCTTC. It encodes CASRRISYNEQFF.